Sequencing of this T cell receptor beta chain was carried out in a study of blood T cell repertoires in COVID-19. Study-level background: Donors in the United States, Italy and Spain gave samples during acute or convalescent COVID-19. The cDNA or gDNA used as material had been derived from T cells, B-cell-depleted T cells, or PBMCs.

The Seattle patients joined while their infection was active and were tracked longitudinally afterward. Libraries were prepared by immunoSEQ multiplex PCR; TCRdb keeps only in-frame clonotypes and omits some of them. The table has some 210,000 clones, 92% seen once. The CDR3 has 17 residues. The V gene lost 0 bases and the J gene lost 7 bases, with 16 bases spanning the gap. In germline, CDR1 is LGHNA, CDR2 YNFKEQ. This clonotype originated in a man between 60 and 75 years old with COVID-19, enrolled during active disease. Sequencing was done on a sample of peripheral blood. The chain has TRBV4-2 and TRBJ1-6; no clear D gene. The CDR3 coding sequence is TGTGCCAGCAGCCAAGAAGTGCAGGCAGAAAGGAATTCACCCCTCCACTTT. It is translated as CASSQEVQAERNSPLHF.